The 25 T cell receptor beta chains reported below all come from one sample, sequenced in a study of T cell repertoires in cytomegalovirus infection. Via MiXCR, TCRdb re-called the reads, giving one row per CDR3 protein. The data contain roughly 760,000 distinct CDR3 sequences, approximately 34% of them seen just once; the ten biggest clones take up 2.5% to 3.5%. Specimen: PBMCs. All receptors derive from a human donor in good health (CMV status not recorded). Some clones in this sample may be carry-over from other donors' samples.

The chain has TRBV19 and TRBJ2-2; 8 bases align to TRBD1. V trimming: 7 bases; J trimming: 4 bases; junction bases outside the gene matches: 8. This CDR3 spans 15 amino acids. From germline, CDR1 is LNHDA and CDR2 SQIVND (reference sequence). Here the CDR3 reads CASKVQGAGTGELFF. For the CDR3, the DNA is TGTGCCAGTAAAGTCCAGGGGGCGGGCACCGGGGAGCTGTTTTTT.

On this clonotype itself: Mismatch with germline at one junction end may stem from a read error. The rearrangement links TRBV6-5 to TRBJ2-7, with no clear D. From germline, CDR1 is MNHEY and CDR2 SVGAGI. This CDR3 has 13 amino acids. DNA for the CDR3: TGTGCCAGCAGTTCCTCGGGCGGCTACGCGCAGTACTTC. Translation: CASSSSGGYAQYF.

This clonotype came up a few times. This chain connects TRBV6-1 to TRBJ1-3; 7 bases map to TRBD1. The trim removed 6 bases at V and 6 bases at J, leaving 5 bases unmatched. Germline V lookup: CDR1 MNHNS, CDR2 SASEGT. This CDR3 is built from 13 residues. The DNA for the CDR3 is TGTGCCAGCAGGAGGGGACAGTCAAACACCATATATTTT. Translated, it gives CASRRGQSNTIYF.

The chain combines TRBV7-8 with TRBJ2-3; 8 bases align to TRBD2. There are 19 residues in the CDR3. The germline V gene has CDR1 SGHVS and CDR2 FQNEAQ. The J segment lost 4 bases and the V segment lost 0 bases, leaving 15 bases of the junction unmatched. In DNA form, the CDR3 reads TGTGCCAGCAGCTTAGCCTATGGAGCCAGAGCGGGAGACCCAGATACGCAGTATTTT. Its protein product is CASSLAYGARAGDPDTQYF. Supplemented by reference TRBV7-8 and TRBJ2-3, the full variable domain reads GAGVSQSPRYKVAKRGQDVALRCDPISGHVSLFWYQQALGQGPEFLTYFQNEAQLDKSGLPSDRFFAERPEGSVSTLKIQRTQQEDSAVYLCASSLAYGARAGDPDTQYFGPGTRLTVL.

This clonotype was observed at least ten times. The J gene is TRBJ1-2, the V gene TRBV7-2; TRBD1 matches 9 bases. Losses at the gene ends were 5 bases for V and 4 bases for J; bases not matched to a gene: 8. The germline V gene encodes CDR1 SGHTA and CDR2 FQGNSA. The CDR3 spans 15 residues. CDR3 DNA: TGTGCCAGCAGCGTCGAACAGGGGGCAATCTATGGCTACACCTTC. It codes for CASSVEQGAIYGYTF.

The J gene is TRBJ2-7, the V gene TRBV28, with TRBD2 as a possible D gene (6 bases). The CDR3 consists of 15 residues. CDR1 is MDHEN, CDR2 SYDVKM, per germline. The V end was cut by 8 bases, the J end by 0 bases, with 17 bases between. CDR3 bases: TGTGCCAGCTATTCTTCGTGGGGAGGCTCCTACGAGCAGTACTTC. The encoded protein is CASYSSWGGSYEQYF.

Only a few counts were recorded for this clonotype. The V and J genes are TRBV7-2 and TRBJ1-5; D not resolved. V lost 1 base to trimming and J lost 6 bases, with 10 bases between them. In germline, CDR1 is SGHTA, CDR2 FQGNSA. The CDR3 totals 14 residues. The chain's CDR3 is CASSLVGNGQPQHF. CDR3 in DNA: TGTGCCAGCAGCTTAGTAGGGAATGGTCAGCCCCAGCATTTT.

The rearrangement uses TRBV20-1 and TRBJ2-7; 9 nucleotides agree with TRBD2. Trimming took 2 bases from V and 0 from J; bases not matched to a gene: 14. In germline, CDR1 is DFQATT, CDR2 SNEGSKA (reference sequence). CDR3 length: 18 residues. The DNA for the CDR3 is TGCAGTGCTAGACGCACGCTCCATAGCGGGGGTGTCTCCTACGAGCAGTACTTC. Residues: CSARRTLHSGGVSYEQYF.

This clonotype came up many times. DNA of the CDR3: TGTGCCACCAGGCCGACAGGGACCGAGTCTGAAGCTTTCTTT. Its protein product is CATRPTGTESEAFF. The rearrangement uses TRBV24-1 and TRBJ1-1, with 7 bases fitting TRBD1. CDR1 and CDR2 from the germline V gene are KGHDR and SFDVKD. The CDR3 has 14 residues. V gave up 7 bases and J gave up 6 bases; unmatched junction bases: 10.

The V and J genes are TRBV15 and TRBJ2-5; D not resolved. The CDR3 totals 15 residues. Trimming cost V 0 bases and J 0 bases, with 8 bases left between them. Germline V CDR1 and CDR2: LNHNV, YYDKDF (reference sequence). CDR3 in amino acids: CATSRDPRYQETQYF. DNA of the CDR3: TGTGCCACCAGCAGAGATCCCAGGTACCAAGAGACCCAGTACTTC.

This clonotype has just a few counts. This chain connects TRBV28 to TRBJ1-5; D is uncertain. Germline loops: CDR1 MDHEN, CDR2 SYDVKM. This CDR3 has 15 residues. V was pared by 7 bases and J by 0 bases, with 13 bases between. The CDR3 nucleotides read TGTGCCAGCAACCTTCAAGAGTATAGCAATCAGCCCCAGCATTTT. Protein: CASNLQEYSNQPQHF.

This chain links TRBV29-1 with TRBJ2-7, with 14 bases that match TRBD2. Germline CDR1 SQVTM, CDR2 ANQGSEA. J was trimmed by 4 bases and V by 4 bases; bases with no gene match: 6. There are 15 residues in the CDR3. In DNA form, the CDR3 reads TGCAGCGTTGTTCTAGGGACTAGCGGGAGTTACGAGCAGTACTTC. Protein product: CSVVLGTSGSYEQYF.

The chain joins TRBV28 to TRBJ1-5, with D unresolved. CDR1 MDHEN and CDR2 SYDVKM come from the germline V gene. V was cut by 6 bases and J by 7 bases, with 10 bases left in between. The CDR3 extends over 12 amino acids. CDR3 sequence: CASSPQSQPQHF. CDR3 coding DNA: TGTGCCAGCAGCCCCCAGTCGCAGCCCCAGCATTTT.

This clonotype was recorded many times. The chain recombines TRBV10-3 with TRBJ2-1; 11 nucleotides align to TRBD1. CDR1 is ENHRY, CDR2 SYGVKD, per germline. The V gene end was trimmed by 8 bases and the J gene end by 5 bases; junction bases not matched to a gene: 8. The CDR3 loop spans 15 amino acids. The CDR3 reads CAISGGTGGNNEQFF. As DNA, the CDR3 is TGTGCCATCTCGGGTGGGACAGGGGGAAACAATGAGCAGTTCTTC.

This clonotype was counted only a few times. The gene calls are TRBV24-1 and TRBJ1-1; no clear D. The V gene's germline CDR1 is KGHDR and CDR2 SFDVKD. The germline V and J ends were trimmed by 2 bases and 7 bases, with 10 bases remaining between them. The CDR3 totals 13 residues. The CDR3 is CATSDSGMVEAFF. The CDR3 nucleotides are TGTGCCACCAGTGATTCGGGCATGGTTGAAGCTTTCTTT.

This clonotype was counted only a few times. V usage is TRBV28 and J usage is TRBJ2-3; 7 bases agree with TRBD2. Trimming at V came to 3 bases and at J to 6 bases, leaving 15 bases not matched to a gene. The CDR3 has 17 amino acids. CDR1 and CDR2 (germline): MDHEN, SYDVKM. The CDR3 spells CASSLGGFSIVGDTQYF. The CDR3 region has the DNA TGTGCCAGCAGTTTGGGGGGGTTCAGCATCGTGGGGGATACGCAGTATTTT.

The rearrangement uses TRBV6-2 or TRBV6-3 and TRBJ2-1; 12 bases are a match to TRBD2. V trimming: 0 bases; J trimming: 4 bases; junction bases outside the gene matches: 7. Germline loops: CDR1 MNHEY, CDR2 SVGEGT. This CDR3 comprises 18 residues. CDR3 nucleotide sequence: TGTGCCAGCAGTTACTCCCTAGCGGGGGGGTCCGTATACAATGAGCAGTTCTTC. It encodes CASSYSLAGGSVYNEQFF.

The V call is TRBV10-3, the J call TRBJ2-1, with D perhaps being TRBD1 or TRBD2 (5 bases each). The CDR3 loop spans 18 amino acids. Trimming removed 0 bases at V and 5 bases at J, with 20 bases between. Per the germline V gene, CDR1 is ENHRY and CDR2 is SYGVKD. CDR3 in amino acids: CAISESRGAARRDNEQFF. CDR3 DNA sequence: TGTGCCATCAGTGAGTCGAGGGGCGCGGCGCGGCGGGACAATGAGCAGTTCTTC.

The count of this clonotype is one. This chain connects TRBV29-1 to TRBJ2-6; the D gene is possibly TRBD1 (7 bases). The germline CDR1 and CDR2 sequences are SQVTM and ANQGSEA. CDR3 length: 16 residues. V was shortened by 1 base and J by 6 bases, with 16 bases between the two germline ends. The CDR3 loop is CSVEGGGQEAANVLTF. CDR3 nucleotide sequence: TGCAGCGTTGAAGGGGGAGGACAGGAAGCGGCCAACGTCCTGACTTTC.

This chain joins TRBV12-3 or TRBV12-4 and TRBJ1-5; D unclear. The CDR3 is 15 residues long. Trimming left V 1 base short and J 6 bases short, with 13 bases between. Here the CDR3 DNA reads TGTGCCAGCAGTTTAGAGAGTGCCCCTCTTCAGCCCCAGCATTTT. Translating it yields CASSLESAPLQPQHF.

This clonotype was counted a few times. The CDR3 loop is CASSLDGVETQYF. As DNA, the CDR3 is TGTGCCAGCAGCTTAGATGGTGTGGAGACCCAGTACTTC. J is TRBJ2-5 and V is TRBV7-9; D not certain. V lost 1 base and J lost 5, with 8 bases in between. Germline CDR1 reads SEHNR; CDR2 reads FQNEAQ (reference sequence). CDR3 size: 13 residues.

The J gene is TRBJ2-3, the V gene TRBV27; D not resolved. Trimming removed 6 bases at V and 1 base at J, with 11 bases between. Germline assignment: CDR1 MNHEY and CDR2 SMNVEV (reference sequence). This CDR3 has 14 amino acids. CDR3 bases: TGTGCCAGCAGGCGTGAAATACGCACAGATACGCAGTATTTT. Its translation: CASRREIRTDTQYF.

This clonotype was observed a handful of times. The chain combines TRBV5-5 with TRBJ2-1, with 11 bases matching TRBD2. The CDR3 runs 14 residues. CDR1 SGHKS and CDR2 YYEKEE come from the germline V gene (reference sequence). V shed 5 bases and J 10 bases; nucleotides not matched to a gene: 8. The CDR3: CASRTSGVQSEQFF. The CDR3 DNA sequence: TGTGCCAGCAGGACTAGCGGGGTCCAATCAGAGCAGTTCTTC.

This chain links TRBV28 with TRBJ2-7; no firm D call. Germline V gene lookup returns CDR1 MDHEN and CDR2 SYDVKM. Trimming cost V 4 bases and J 7 bases, with 23 bases left between them. CDR3 length: 16 amino acids. The CDR3 DNA sequence: TGTGCCAGCAGTTCCTACGAGACCCGGCCGGCGGAGGAGCAGTACTTC. This translates into CASSSYETRPAEEQYF. The variable domain in full, completed from reference TRBV28 and TRBJ2-7, reads DVKVTQSSRYLVKRTGEKVFLECVQDMDHENMFWYRQDPGLGLRLIYFSYDVKMKEKGDIPEGYSVSREKKERFSLILESASTNQTSMYLCASSSYETRPAEEQYFGPGTRLTVT.

Here the CDR3 reads CASSFDSYTDTQYF. The CDR3 coding sequence is TGTGCCAGCAGTTTTGACTCCTACACAGATACGCAGTATTTT. This rearrangement joins TRBV12-3 or TRBV12-4 to TRBJ2-3; D unresolved. The CDR3 has 14 residues. The germline V and J ends were trimmed by 3 bases and 2 bases, with 9 bases remaining between them.